The T cell receptor beta chain under discussion was sequenced for a study of T cells in narcolepsy. Study-level points and caveats: Reportedly, autoreactive clonotypes were serially detected in patients' blood but not controls'. HCRT-specific and TRIB2-specific autoreactive clonotypes appeared among same-patient CSF and blood CD4+ clonotypes. No autoreactive T cell clone sequences appeared in some memory CD4+ repertoires.

The table lists this clone with a count of one. Its antigen is unidentified. Assay: immunoSEQ multiplex PCR; the TCRdb copy retains only in-frame clones and omits some. The sample lists about 33,000 clones, roughly 80% seen once, with roughly 1.3% in the top ten. With V trimmed by 5 bases and J by 4 bases, 5 bases remained unmatched. The V gene's germline CDR1 is SGHAT and CDR2 FQNNGV. The CDR3 loop spans 16 amino acids. The chain combines TRBV11-2 with TRBJ2-1; the match to TRBD2 covers 13 bases. This receptor was taken from a human donor with narcolepsy. The specimen sequenced was CD45RA- memory CD4+ T cells from PBMCs. CDR3 nucleotide sequence: TGTGCCAGCAGCCCCGGACTAGCGGGGGTGTACAATGAGCAGTTCTTC. Translating gives CASSPGLAGVYNEQFF.